Below, 15 T cell receptor beta chains from the same sample are listed, as sequenced in a study of blood T cell repertoires in COVID-19. The data were produced by immunoSEQ multiplex PCR, yet TCRdb's version contains in-frame clones alone and is incomplete. The table shows 200,000 to 300,000 clones, with about 87% occurring only once. Specimen: peripheral blood. Receptors originate from a woman in her thirties with COVID-19, enrolled during active disease.

The rearrangement links TRBV5-8 to TRBJ2-1; D uncertain. This CDR3 spans 12 amino acids. With 3 bases removed from V and 4 bases from J, the gap between germline ends came to 5 bases. Germline assignment: CDR1 SGHTS and CDR2 YDEGEE. CDR3 nucleotides: TGTGCCAGCAGCTCCTATTACAATGAGCAGTTCTTC. This gives the protein CASSSYYNEQFF.

J is TRBJ1-2 and V is TRBV3-1 (or the pseudogene TRBV3-2); 9 nucleotides align to TRBD1. Germline V gives CDR1 LGHDT, CDR2 YNNKEL (reference sequence). J was trimmed by 3 bases and V by 1 base; bases with no gene match: 6. The CDR3 spans 16 residues. DNA for the CDR3: TGTGCCAGCAGCCAAGGGACAGGGGCGGCAGACTATGGCTACACCTTC. Its protein product is CASSQGTGAADYGYTF.

The V gene is TRBV29-1, the J gene TRBJ2-7; D is perhaps TRBD1 (6 bases). V was cut by 7 bases and J by 6 bases, with 22 bases left in between. The CDR3 is made up of 14 amino acids. CDR1 is SQVTM and CDR2 is ANQGSEA in the germline V gene. The DNA of the CDR3 is TGCAGCGACCTCCTCGGGGACAAAGGCACCGAGCAGTACGTC. Its protein product is CSDLLGDKGTEQYV.

The chain combines TRBV18 with TRBJ1-2; no clear D. The CDR3 has 14 amino acids. Germline V CDR1 and CDR2: KGHSH, LQKENI. With 2 bases removed from V and 2 bases from J, the gap between germline ends came to 9 bases. CDR3 protein: CASSPSAENYGYTF. CDR3 nucleotides: TGTGCCAGCTCACCAAGTGCAGAAAACTATGGCTACACCTTC.

The chain recombines TRBV19 with TRBJ2-4, with TRBD2 identical over 11 bases. Germline V gene sequence: CDR1 LNHDA, CDR2 SQIVND (reference sequence). The J segment lost 4 bases and the V segment lost 3 bases, leaving 20 bases of the junction unmatched. This CDR3 contains 21 residues. The CDR3 nucleotides are TGTGCCAGTAGTATTTCGGGACTAGCGGCCTTTCGGGCCGGATGGAAAAACATTCAGTACTTC. Translated: CASSISGLAAFRAGWKNIQYF.

CDR3 protein: CASSYVRRPNTGELFF. CDR3 in DNA: TGTGCCAGCAGTTACGTACGGAGACCCAACACCGGGGAGCTGTTTTTT. The chain couples TRBV6-2 or TRBV6-3 to TRBJ2-2; unclear D gene. The germline V gene has CDR1 MNHEY and CDR2 SVGEGT. This CDR3 has 16 residues. V lost 2 bases and J 2 bases, leaving 12 bases between the germline ends.

This chain joins TRBV7-9 and TRBJ2-3; 12 bases are shared with TRBD2. Unmatched junction bases numbered 6, after V lost 4 bases and J lost 4 bases. This CDR3 has 16 amino acids. Germline V gives CDR1 SEHNR, CDR2 FQNEAQ (reference sequence). The CDR3 spells CASSYSLAGGPDTQYF. The DNA of the CDR3 is TGTGCCAGCAGCTACTCCCTAGCGGGGGGGCCAGATACGCAGTATTTT.

V and J are TRBV11-3 and TRBJ2-1; no definite D call. The ends were cut back, 5 bases at V and 0 bases at J, with 11 bases in the middle. The CDR3 consists of 15 residues. The germline V gene encodes CDR1 SGHNT and CDR2 YENEEA. The CDR3 spells CASSRLESSYNEQFF. In DNA, the CDR3 is TGTGCCAGCAGCCGCCTGGAGAGCTCCTACAATGAGCAGTTCTTC. Complete variable domain (other parts from reference TRBV11-3 and TRBJ2-1): EAGVVQSPRYKIIEKKQPVAFWCNPISGHNTLYWYLQNLGQGPELLIRYENEEAVDDSQLPKDRFSAERLKGVDSTLKIQPAELGDSAVYLCASSRLESSYNEQFFGPGTRLTVL.

The chain links TRBV28 to TRBJ2-3; tentatively, D is TRBD2 (7 bases). Per the germline V gene, CDR1 is MDHEN and CDR2 is SYDVKM. The CDR3 is made up of 15 amino acids. Deletions cut 7 bases from V and 3 bases from J, with 17 bases between. CDR3 protein: CASTAWGGGTDTQYF. CDR3 sequence (DNA): TGTGCCAGCACCGCTTGGGGAGGGGGAACAGATACGCAGTATTTT.

This chain connects TRBV4-1 to TRBJ2-7, with TRBD2 matching over 7 bases. The V gene end was trimmed by 3 bases and the J gene end by 3 bases; junction bases not matched to a gene: 11. The CDR3 spans 16 residues. Germline CDR1 MGHRA, CDR2 YSYEKL. The CDR3 is CASSQVGHSGGYEQYF. CDR3 coding DNA: TGCGCCAGCAGCCAGGTCGGACACTCGGGGGGCTACGAGCAGTACTTC.

The chain employs TRBV7-9 and TRBJ1-1, with unresolved D. Germline V gene lookup returns CDR1 SEHNR and CDR2 FQNEAQ (reference sequence). This CDR3 region has 13 residues. Trimming cost V 5 bases and J 3 bases, with 10 bases left between them. CDR3 residues: CASSPWPYTEAFF. The CDR3 DNA is TGTGCCAGCAGCCCCTGGCCCTACACTGAAGCTTTCTTT.

The genes are TRBV6-5 and TRBJ1-2; 8 bases fit TRBD1. V was clipped by 5 bases and J by 3 bases; unmatched bases: 8. CDR1 is MNHEY, CDR2 SVGAGI, per germline. The CDR3 runs to 15 residues. This CDR3 reads CASSLTTGGDYGYTF. The CDR3 bases are TGTGCCAGCAGTCTTACAACAGGGGGGGACTATGGCTACACCTTC.

This clone was seen only a few times. V and J are TRBV4-3 and TRBJ2-2; D gene unclear. CDR3 length equals 14 residues. Germline assignment: CDR1 LGHNA and CDR2 YSLEER. The V end was cut by 3 bases, the J end by 5 bases, with 10 bases between. CDR3 amino acids: CASSHDTNTGELFF. CDR3 DNA sequence: TGCGCCAGCAGCCACGATACTAATACCGGGGAGCTGTTTTTT.

The chain employs TRBV27 and TRBJ1-5; tentatively, D is TRBD1 (6 bases). The length of the CDR3 is 14 residues. V lost 8 bases and J 0 bases, leaving 11 bases between the germline ends. The V gene's germline CDR1 is MNHEY and CDR2 SMNVEV (reference sequence). The CDR3 DNA sequence: TGTGCCAGCGGGGCAGGGGATAGCAATCAGCCCCAGCATTTT. Amino acid sequence: CASGAGDSNQPQHF.

The chain recombines TRBV6-6 with TRBJ1-5; D not resolved. Germline loops: CDR1 MNHNY, CDR2 SVGAGI (reference sequence). The V gene lost 5 bases and the J gene lost 4 bases, with 18 bases spanning the gap. There are 16 residues in the CDR3. DNA of the CDR3: TGTGCCAGCAGTGCCTCCCCGGGTCCTACTAATCAGCCCCAGCATTTT. It yields the protein CASSASPGPTNQPQHF.